These T cell receptor beta chains were read from a single sample in a study of cytomegalovirus exposure and HLA in healthy donors. The table came from immunoSEQ multiplex PCR; TCRdb's copy has only in-frame clones and leaves some out. The table shows approximately 160,000 clones, with around 78% occurring only once. Sequenced: PBMCs. The receptors were sampled from a man aged 40-55 years in good health and CMV-seronegative. The CDR3 runs from the conserved cysteine through the conserved F or W. Fields, in order: clone size, D gene, V gene, J gene, CDR3 DNA, CDR3 protein. The D gene is left open where the match is weak. For some rows the clone size is stated as once, few or many, or as a class when expanded; others skip it.

abundance: .; d_gene: TRBD2; v_gene: TRBV11-2; j_gene: TRBJ2-3; CDR3nt: TGTGCCAGCAGCTCGACTAGCGGGGACACAGATACGCAGTATTTT; CDR3aa: CASSSTSGDTDTQYF
abundance: .; d_gene: TRBD1; v_gene: TRBV25-1; j_gene: TRBJ1-3; CDR3nt: TGTGCCAGCAGTTCTACAGGGGGCGCTGGAAACACCATATATTTT; CDR3aa: CASSSTGGAGNTIYF
abundance: .; d_gene: TRBD2; v_gene: TRBV29-1; j_gene: TRBJ2-3; CDR3nt: TGCAGCGTTGGTACTAGCGGGAGCACAGATACGCAGTATTTT; CDR3aa: CSVGTSGSTDTQYF
abundance: .; d_gene: .; v_gene: TRBV7-3; j_gene: TRBJ1-1; CDR3nt: TGTGCCAGCAGCTTAATCGTGAACACTGAAGCTTTCTTT; CDR3aa: CASSLIVNTEAFF
abundance: .; d_gene: TRBD2; v_gene: TRBV7-3; j_gene: TRBJ2-1; CDR3nt: TGTGCCAGCAGCTCCCGACTAGCGCATTCCTACAATGAGCAGTTCTTC; CDR3aa: CASSSRLAHSYNEQFF
abundance: .; d_gene: .; v_gene: TRBV6-5; j_gene: TRBJ2-5; CDR3nt: TGTGCCAGCAGTGGGGGGATTCAAGAGACCCAGTACTTC; CDR3aa: CASSGGIQETQYF
abundance: .; d_gene: .; v_gene: TRBV29-1; j_gene: TRBJ1-4; CDR3nt: TGCAGCGTCCAGGGGCAGGATAATGAAAAACTGTTTTTT; CDR3aa: CSVQGQDNEKLFF
abundance: once; d_gene: .; v_gene: TRBV4-2; j_gene: TRBJ1-5; CDR3nt: TGTGCCAGCAGCCCAAGGGACACCCACCAGCCCCAGCATTTT; CDR3aa: CASSPRDTHQPQHF
abundance: .; d_gene: TRBD2; v_gene: TRBV6-5; j_gene: TRBJ2-1; CDR3nt: TGTGCCAGCAGACCGACTAGCGCGGCCTACAATGAGCAGTTCTTC; CDR3aa: CASRPTSAAYNEQFF
abundance: few; d_gene: .; v_gene: TRBV5-4; j_gene: TRBJ2-5; CDR3nt: TGTGCCAGCAGCTTGCAGTCGGGGGAGACCCAGTACTTC; CDR3aa: CASSLQSGETQYF
abundance: .; d_gene: TRBD1; v_gene: TRBV6-5; j_gene: TRBJ2-3; CDR3nt: TGTGCCAGCAGTCCAGGACAGGGACCCACAGATACGCAGTATTTT; CDR3aa: CASSPGQGPTDTQYF
abundance: .; d_gene: TRBD2; v_gene: TRBV18; j_gene: TRBJ2-7; CDR3nt: TGTGCCAGCTCACCGGAGGACAGCGGTGGACTAGCGGGAATTGAGCAGTACTTC; CDR3aa: CASSPEDSGGLAGIEQYF
abundance: .; d_gene: TRBD2; v_gene: TRBV11-2; j_gene: TRBJ2-1; CDR3nt: TGTGCCAGCAGCCGCCCCCTAAGCGGGAAAGGATACAATGAGCAGTTCTTC; CDR3aa: CASSRPLSGKGYNEQFF
abundance: .; d_gene: TRBD1; v_gene: TRBV27; j_gene: TRBJ1-1; CDR3nt: TGTGCCAGCAGTACAGGGGGCGCCGGCTCCAGAGAAGCTTTCTTT; CDR3aa: CASSTGGAGSREAFF
abundance: .; d_gene: TRBD2; v_gene: TRBV6-6; j_gene: TRBJ2-7; CDR3nt: TGTGCCAGCAGTTACTCAAGCGGGAGGGACAGGTACGAGCAGTACTTC; CDR3aa: CASSYSSGRDRYEQYF
abundance: .; d_gene: .; v_gene: TRBV7-2; j_gene: TRBJ2-1; CDR3nt: TGTGCCAGCAGCTTAGAGGGAGATCTTACCTACAATGAGCAGTTCTTC; CDR3aa: CASSLEGDLTYNEQFF
abundance: .; d_gene: .; v_gene: TRBV5-4; j_gene: TRBJ1-4; CDR3nt: TGTGCCAGCAGCATAAAGGCAGGGGCAAGGGGAAATGAAAAACTGTTTTTT; CDR3aa: CASSIKAGARGNEKLFF
abundance: once; d_gene: TRBD2; v_gene: TRBV30; j_gene: TRBJ2-3; CDR3nt: TGTGCCTGGAGTGTGGGGACTAGCGGGATCACAGATACGCAGTATTTT; CDR3aa: CAWSVGTSGITDTQYF
abundance: .; d_gene: TRBD1; v_gene: TRBV6-5; j_gene: TRBJ2-2; CDR3nt: TGTGCCAGCAGACGACAGGGGGTCGCCGGGGAGCTGTTTTTT; CDR3aa: CASRRQGVAGELFF
abundance: .; d_gene: TRBD2; v_gene: TRBV30; j_gene: TRBJ2-2; CDR3nt: TGTGCCTGGAGTGTGGACTCGGGAGGACGGACCGGGGAGCTGTTTTTT; CDR3aa: CAWSVDSGGRTGELFF
abundance: .; d_gene: .; v_gene: TRBV28; j_gene: TRBJ1-1; CDR3nt: TGTGCCAGCAGTCTTATGGCAGGGACTGAAGCTTTCTTT; CDR3aa: CASSLMAGTEAFF
abundance: .; d_gene: .; v_gene: TRBV6-7; j_gene: TRBJ1-4; CDR3nt: TGTGCCACCTACAGGGTGGCCGCGGAACTGTTTTTT; CDR3aa: CATYRVAAELFF
abundance: once; d_gene: .; v_gene: TRBV5-1; j_gene: TRBJ1-1; CDR3nt: TGCGCCAGCAGCGCGACAAGGACTGATGAAGCTTTCTTT; CDR3aa: CASSATRTDEAFF
abundance: few; d_gene: .; v_gene: TRBV6-5; j_gene: TRBJ2-5; CDR3nt: TGTGCCAGCAGTCCCGGGACAACTAGGTTGGAGACCCAGTACTTC; CDR3aa: CASSPGTTRLETQYF
abundance: .; d_gene: TRBD2; v_gene: TRBV18; j_gene: TRBJ2-2; CDR3nt: TGTGCCAGCTCGCTAAGCCTAGCGGGATGGAACACCGGGGAGCTGTTTTTT; CDR3aa: CASSLSLAGWNTGELFF
abundance: .; d_gene: TRBD1; v_gene: TRBV10-3; j_gene: TRBJ1-5; CDR3nt: TGTGCCATCAGTGATCGGGACAGGGGGCTCAATCAGCCCCAGCATTTT; CDR3aa: CAISDRDRGLNQPQHF
abundance: .; d_gene: .; v_gene: TRBV13; j_gene: TRBJ1-1; CDR3nt: TGTGCCAGCAGCTTAGGTCTCGGGGGAGCCGACACTGAAGCTTTCTTT; CDR3aa: CASSLGLGGADTEAFF
abundance: few; d_gene: TRBD2; v_gene: TRBV11-2; j_gene: TRBJ2-7; CDR3nt: TGTGCCAGCAGCGGGATAGCGGGGCCCTACGAGCAGTACTTC; CDR3aa: CASSGIAGPYEQYF
abundance: .; d_gene: .; v_gene: TRBV7-9; j_gene: TRBJ1-1; CDR3nt: TGTGCCAGCACCCAGAACACTGAAGCTTTCTTT; CDR3aa: CASTQNTEAFF
abundance: once; d_gene: .; v_gene: TRBV6-5; j_gene: TRBJ2-7; CDR3nt: TGTGCCAGCAGTTACTCGAAAGGTGGGGCTTTTCGGTACTTC; CDR3aa: CASSYSKGGAFRYF
abundance: .; d_gene: .; v_gene: TRBV5-1; j_gene: TRBJ2-7; CDR3nt: TGCGCCAGCAGCTTGGTGCAGGGCTCCTACGAGCAGTACTTC; CDR3aa: CASSLVQGSYEQYF
abundance: .; d_gene: TRBD1; v_gene: TRBV27; j_gene: TRBJ2-3; CDR3nt: TGTGCCAGCAGTTTGGGCCCCGGGACAGGAATTAACACAGATACGCAGTATTTT; CDR3aa: CASSLGPGTGINTDTQYF
abundance: .; d_gene: .; v_gene: TRBV29-1; j_gene: TRBJ2-1; CDR3nt: TGCAGCGTTGAAAAATCCAGTAGGGGGAAACAGCAGTTCTTC; CDR3aa: CSVEKSSRGKQQFF
abundance: .; d_gene: TRBD1; v_gene: TRBV18; j_gene: TRBJ2-1; CDR3nt: TGTGCCAGCTCGTCGACAGGGGGCTCAGCGGGGGATGAGCAGTTCTTC; CDR3aa: CASSSTGGSAGDEQFF
abundance: .; d_gene: TRBD2; v_gene: TRBV29-1; j_gene: TRBJ2-7; CDR3nt: TGCAGCGTTGAACTAGCGGGAGCATTTTCCTACGAGCAGTACTTC; CDR3aa: CSVELAGAFSYEQYF